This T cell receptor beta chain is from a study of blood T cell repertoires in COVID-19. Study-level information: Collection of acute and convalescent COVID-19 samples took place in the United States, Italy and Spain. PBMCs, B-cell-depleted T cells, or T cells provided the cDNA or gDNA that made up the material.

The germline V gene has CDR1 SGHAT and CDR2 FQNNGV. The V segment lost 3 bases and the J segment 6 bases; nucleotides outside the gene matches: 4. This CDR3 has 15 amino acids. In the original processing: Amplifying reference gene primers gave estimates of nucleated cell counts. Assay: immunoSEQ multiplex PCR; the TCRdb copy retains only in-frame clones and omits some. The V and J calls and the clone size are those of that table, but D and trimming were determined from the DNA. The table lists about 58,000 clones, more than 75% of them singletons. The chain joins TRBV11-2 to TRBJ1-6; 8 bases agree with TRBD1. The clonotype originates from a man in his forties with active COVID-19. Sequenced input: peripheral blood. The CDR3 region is CASSLRTGLNSPLHF. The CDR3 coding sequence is TGTGCCAGCAGCTTGAGGACAGGGCTTAATTCACCCCTCCACTTT.